Below, 9 T cell receptor beta chains from the same sample are listed, as sequenced in a study of shared clonotypes between healthy human individuals. Profiling relied on immunoSEQ multiplex PCR, and the TCRdb table lists in-frame clones only, not all of them. This table holds 760,000 or so clones, 90% to 98% found once. Positive CCR7 selection of CD45RO-negative cells yielded the naive CD8 cells, and terminally differentiated effector memory CD45RA+ cells were excluded. Sequencing was carried out using naive CD8+ T cells sorted from blood. These receptors all come from a man aged 25 to 40 in good health.

The chain employs TRBV4-1 and TRBJ2-3, with 13 bases aligning to TRBD2. Per germline, CDR1 MGHRA and CDR2 YSYEKL. CDR3 length: 16 residues. J was trimmed by 4 bases and V by 2 bases; bases with no gene match: 3. The CDR3 sequence is CASSQKLAGGPDTQYF. The DNA of the CDR3 is TGCGCCAGCAGCCAAAAACTAGCGGGAGGGCCAGATACGCAGTATTTT.

The V and J genes are TRBV4-1 and TRBJ1-1; a weak D match, TRBD1 (5 bases). Germline-derived CDR1 and CDR2 are MGHRA and YSYEKL. Trimming removed 1 base at V and 5 bases at J, with 14 bases between. The CDR3 spans 15 residues. The CDR3 reads CASSQVGGGATEAFF. In DNA form, the CDR3 reads TGCGCCAGCAGCCAAGTGGGGGGAGGGGCGACTGAAGCTTTCTTT.

This clone was recorded only once. V is TRBV7-9 and J is TRBJ1-4; D ambiguous. Germline lookup yields CDR1 SEHNR and CDR2 FQNEAQ (reference sequence). The CDR3 contains 12 residues. The germline V and J ends were trimmed by 7 bases and 6 bases, with 9 bases remaining between them. CDR3 sequence: CASNIEDEKLFF. CDR3 in DNA: TGTGCCAGCAATATCGAGGATGAAAAACTGTTTTTT.

This clone was detected only once. This chain joins TRBV11-2 and TRBJ2-1; 11 bases fit TRBD1. Germline V gene lookup returns CDR1 SGHAT and CDR2 FQNNGV. This CDR3 region has 17 residues. Losses at the gene ends were 4 bases for V and 0 bases for J; bases not matched to a gene: 5. CDR3 loop: CASSCGTGGSSYNEQFF. CDR3 sequence (DNA): TGTGCCAGCAGCTGCGGGACAGGGGGTAGCTCCTACAATGAGCAGTTCTTC.

This chain joins TRBV2 and TRBJ2-1; D call uncertain. The CDR3 runs to 13 residues. Germline V gene data show CDR1 as SNHLY and CDR2 as FYNNEI. V was trimmed by 8 bases and J by 7 bases, leaving 15 bases between them. CDR3 coding DNA: TGTGCCAGCGCCCAGAAGGTAGGGAATGAGCAGTTCTTC. It specifies CASAQKVGNEQFF.

The rearrangement uses TRBV6-5 and TRBJ1-5; D possibly corresponds to TRBD1 (5 bases). This CDR3 is 15 amino acids long. In germline, CDR1 is MNHEY, CDR2 SVGAGI. Trimming shortened V by 5 bases and J by 7 bases, and 18 bases separated the two germline ends. CDR3 nucleotide sequence: TGTGCCAGCAGTACCAGGCAGGGTATGGAACAGCCCCAGCATTTT. It is translated as CASSTRQGMEQPQHF.

Comment on this clone: Within the sample, other DNA sequences also encode this same CDR3. The chain carries TRBV4-1 and TRBJ2-1, with 14 bases aligning to TRBD2. This CDR3 is built from 15 residues. V dropped 3 bases and J dropped 7; count of bases not matched to a gene: 2. Germline lookup yields CDR1 MGHRA and CDR2 YSYEKL. CDR3: CASSQGLAGVNEQFF. CDR3 DNA sequence: TGCGCCAGCAGCCAGGGACTAGCGGGAGTTAATGAGCAGTTCTTC.

This clone was observed a single time. V usage is TRBV7-9 and J usage is TRBJ2-7; TRBD2 matches 8 bases. The ends lost 5 bases at V and 1 base at J; junction bases unmatched: 7. Germline values: CDR1 SEHNR, CDR2 FQNEAQ (reference sequence). This CDR3 has 15 residues. The CDR3 nucleotides are TGTGCCAGCAGCCTTATACTAGCGGATTCCTACGAGCAGTACTTC. This codes for CASSLILADSYEQYF.

This rearrangement joins TRBV9 to TRBJ2-3; 9 bases are a match to TRBD2. V lost 4 bases to trimming and J lost 0 bases; unmatched junction nucleotides: 3. Germline CDR1 SGDLS, CDR2 YYNGEE. This CDR3 is built from 15 residues. In nucleotides, the CDR3 is TGTGCCAGCAGCCTGACTAGCGGAAGCACAGATACGCAGTATTTT. This codes for CASSLTSGSTDTQYF.